This TCR beta chain was sequenced for a study of CD8+ T cells in alopecia areata listed by TCRdb under 2018. For context, the study as a whole: High-throughput TCRbeta sequencing was used to examine T cell clonal expansion in alopecia areata in both the C3H/HeJ mouse model and human patients. Human TCRbeta sequencing covered scalp tissue and sorted CD4+ and CD8+ peripheral blood T cells from patchy and totalis/universalis alopecia areata patients and healthy controls. Scalp clonality was compared across normal scalp (n=4), patchy alopecia areata scalp (n=8), and alopecia totalis/universalis scalp (n=8). RNA was obtained with the PAXgene miRNA kit for fixed scalp, the miRNeasy kit for PBMCs, and the RNeasy kit for mouse skin. Amplification of TCRbeta CDR3 regions was done by immunoSEQ multiplex PCR using 35 Vbeta forward primers and 13 Jbeta reverse primers. General study outcomes and caveats: Compared with mice, TCR sequences shared between patients were less clear, possibly partly because of HLA diversity across the patient population. Higher clonality and more expanded CD8+ clones were observed in lesional scalp than in normal scalp, particularly in alopecia totalis/universalis, a finding suggestive of antigenic drive. Resident alphabeta T cells in normal human skin are also sequenced, complicating scalp TCR repertoire analysis, unlike mouse skin dominated by gammadelta T cells.

Concerning this clone: Its antigen remains undetermined. Per-base qualities were not stored, and no clone one base away is much larger.

PBMCs were isolated by density centrifugation and stained for CD3, CD4 and CD8, after which CD4+ and CD8+ T cells were sorted on a FACSAria. Unaffected controls provided scalp biopsies and blood samples. The receptor library was made with the immunoSEQ multiplex PCR assay. RNA was extracted from all samples and reverse transcribed into cDNA as template for TCR sequencing. SuperScript III was used to make first-strand cDNA, primed with a 2:1 mix of oligo-dT and random hexamers. Amplification bias was assessed with a synthetic immune receptor repertoire, and residual bias was removed computationally. Concerning the study's data processing: After raw reads were preprocessed to remove errors, the CDR3 was defined following IMGT conventions as running from the conserved cysteine to phenylalanine. To get clonality, Shannon entropy was normalized by log2 of the number of productive unique TCRs and the result was subtracted from 1. Scalp TCRbeta sequences were cross-referenced with sorted blood CD4 and CD8 repertoires so that the CD4 or CD8 identity of scalp clones could be inferred. TCRdb mirrors the immuneACCESS table, restricted to in-frame sequences. Some clones are absent from its copies; in checked studies, under half trace to an unresolved V gene, and the reason for the others is unknown. V and J calls and clone size are copied from that table; D and trimming were computed from the DNA. The sample data list fewer than 150,000 clones, and approximately 58% of these were observed just once. Of the sample, approximately 3% is held by the ten largest clones.

CDR1 and CDR2 are drawn from the germline V gene: SQVTM, ANQGSEA. Spanning cysteine to phenylalanine, the CDR3 consists of 12 amino acids. Just the 36-base CDR3 DNA is kept, in frame starting at base 1. The V end loses 1 base and the J end loses 1 base, and a stretch of 4 bases separates them. The source of this sequence is a human donor in good health. The rearranged segments are TRBV29-1 and TRBJ1-2, with the D segment identity uncertain. Sequenced: CD4+ T cells sorted from blood. The nucleotides are TGCAGCGTTGAAGCCCGTAACTATGGCTACACCTTC. This yields the protein CSVEARNYGYTF.